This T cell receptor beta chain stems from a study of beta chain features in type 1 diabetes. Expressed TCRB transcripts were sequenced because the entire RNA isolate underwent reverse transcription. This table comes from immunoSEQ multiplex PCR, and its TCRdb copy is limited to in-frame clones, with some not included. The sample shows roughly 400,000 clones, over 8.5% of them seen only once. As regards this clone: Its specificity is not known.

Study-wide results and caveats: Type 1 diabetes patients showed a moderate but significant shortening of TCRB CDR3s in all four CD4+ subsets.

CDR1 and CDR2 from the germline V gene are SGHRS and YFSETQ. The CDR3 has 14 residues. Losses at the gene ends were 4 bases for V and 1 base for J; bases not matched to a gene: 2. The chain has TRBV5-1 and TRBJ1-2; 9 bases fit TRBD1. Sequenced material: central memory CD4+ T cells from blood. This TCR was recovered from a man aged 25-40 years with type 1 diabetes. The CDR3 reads CASSMTGGNYGYTF. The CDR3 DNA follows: TGCGCCAGCAGCATGACAGGGGGTAACTATGGCTACACCTTC.